Each of the 18 T cell receptor beta chains below was sequenced from the same sample in a study of blood T cells in healthy people across ages (dated by TCRdb to between 2015 and 2016). Preparation of the library involved 5' RACE. The listed sequencing device is Illumina HiSeq 2500. A second roughly 6 to 12 cycle PCR used a sample-barcoded 5' primer and a J-beta primer mix. TCRdb reprocessed the public reads (quality trimming at Q25 with fastp, clone calling with MiXCR) and kept in-frame beta chains. Merged by CDR3 protein, the rows form single entries marked with the most common genes and DNA. This sample lists about 1.5 million distinct CDR3 sequences; roughly two fifths were detected once. The ten largest clones capture about 4.1% of the sample. Sequencing was carried out using blood. The receptors shown here come from a woman aged 18-29 years in good health.

This clonotype was observed a few times. J is TRBJ2-7 and V is TRBV7-2; 7 positions match TRBD1. Germline V lookup: CDR1 SGHTA, CDR2 FQGNSA. This CDR3 comprises 13 residues. The V gene end was trimmed by 5 bases and the J gene end by 6 bases; junction bases not matched to a gene: 7. The CDR3 spells CASSHDRASEQYF. The CDR3 DNA follows: TGTGCCAGCAGCCACGACAGGGCTTCCGAGCAGTACTTC.

J is TRBJ1-1 and V is TRBV11-2, with D possibly TRBD1 on 5 matching bases. Germline lookup yields CDR1 SGHAT and CDR2 FQNNGV. Trimming removed 1 base from V and 6 bases from J, with 15 bases in between. CDR3 size: 15 residues. CDR3 nucleotide sequence: TGTGCCAGCAGCTTAGGAGCTCTGGCAGGGTCTGAAGCTTTCTTT. Translating gives CASSLGALAGSEAFF.

J is TRBJ1-4 and V is TRBV7-6, with TRBD1 as a possible D gene (6 bases). Germline V CDR1 and CDR2: SGHVS, FNYEAQ. The ends were cut back, 6 bases at V and 4 bases at J, with 15 bases in the middle. The CDR3 is 15 residues long. In nucleotides, the CDR3 is TGTGCCAGCAGTTCCCGGGACATCCTTAATGAAAAACTGTTTTTT. It encodes CASSSRDILNEKLFF.

The rearrangement uses TRBV27 and TRBJ1-5; 7 bases fit TRBD1. Germline CDR1 MNHEY, CDR2 SMNVEV (reference sequence). The CDR3 runs to 18 residues. The V gene end was trimmed by 5 bases and the J gene end by 0 bases; junction bases not matched to a gene: 13. The CDR3 nucleotides are TGTGCCAGCAGTCTAGGGTCGACAGGGCTCCCTAGCAATCAGCCCCAGCATTTT. Amino acids: CASSLGSTGLPSNQPQHF.

The J gene is TRBJ2-7, the V gene TRBV7-9; D unresolved. V gave up 8 bases and J gave up 2 bases, with 34 bases separating them. The CDR3 runs 20 residues. In germline, CDR1 is SEHNR, CDR2 FQNEAQ (reference sequence). The CDR3 is CASAPDLQSKNDPDAYEQYF. In DNA, the CDR3 is TGTGCCAGCGCCCCGGATTTACAGTCGAAGAACGACCCTGATGCCTACGAGCAGTACTTC.

The gene calls are TRBV15 and TRBJ1-2; 7 bases line up with TRBD1. The CDR3 consists of 16 residues. J gave up 0 bases and V 2 bases, and 6 bases lay outside the gene matches. CDR1 is LNHNV, CDR2 YYDKDF, per germline (reference sequence). CDR3 DNA: TGTGCCACCAGCAGAACAGGGGAGATGACTAACTATGGCTACACCTTC. It codes for CATSRTGEMTNYGYTF.

Here the CDR3 reads CASSLYRGRDTGELFF. CDR3 sequence (DNA): TGTGCCAGCAGCCTGTACAGGGGCCGGGACACCGGGGAGCTGTTTTTT. The chain uses TRBV11-2 and TRBJ2-2; 7 bases agree with TRBD1. CDR3 size: 16 residues. CDR1 is SGHAT and CDR2 is FQNNGV in the germline V gene. After removal of 5 bases from V and 3 bases from J, the junction contained 9 bases not matched to a gene.

The V call is TRBV5-5, the J call TRBJ2-1; the match to TRBD2 covers 10 bases. The CDR3 loop spans 17 amino acids. Germline V gives CDR1 SGHKS, CDR2 YYEKEE (reference sequence). The V segment lost 2 bases and the J segment 8 bases; nucleotides outside the gene matches: 13. CDR3 in DNA: TGTGCCAGCAGCTTCATGTTCCCTAGCGGGAGTTGGTATGAGCAGTTCTTC. As protein: CASSFMFPSGSWYEQFF. Complete variable domain (other parts from reference TRBV5-5 and TRBJ2-1): DAGVTQSPTHLIKTRGQQVTLRCSPISGHKSVSWYQQVLGQGPQFIFQYYEKEERGRGNFPDRFSARQFPNYSSELNVNALLLGDSALYLCASSFMFPSGSWYEQFFGPGTRLTVL.

This clonotype came up a few times. The chain carries TRBV6-6 and TRBJ1-2, with 10 bases fitting TRBD1. Germline V gives CDR1 MNHNY, CDR2 SVGAGI (reference sequence). The V segment lost 7 bases and the J segment 8 bases; nucleotides outside the gene matches: 7. The CDR3 covers 13 residues. DNA for the CDR3: TGTGCCAGCAACGACAGGGGGCTAATCGGCTACACCTTC. This codes for CASNDRGLIGYTF.

This chain links TRBV3-1 with TRBJ1-3; 8 nucleotides line up with TRBD1. In germline, CDR1 is LGHDT, CDR2 YNNKEL (reference sequence). The CDR3 has 16 residues. The junction had 10 bases not matched to a gene; V was cut back by 5 bases and J by 4 bases. In DNA form, the CDR3 reads TGTGCCAGCAGCTACAGGACAGGGTCCGCCGGAAACACCATATATTTT. Translated: CASSYRTGSAGNTIYF.

V is TRBV27 and J is TRBJ1-2, with a weak D call TRBD1 (6 bases). The CDR3 runs 16 residues. The germline CDR1 and CDR2 sequences are MNHEY and SMNVEV (reference sequence). The V end lost 3 bases, the J end lost 5 bases, and 19 bases lay between the germline ends. CDR3 sequence reads: CASSFLVGGQEYGYTF. DNA for the CDR3: TGTGCCAGCAGTTTCCTAGTGGGGGGGCAGGAGTATGGCTACACCTTC.

This clonotype was seen more than once but under ten times. CDR3 in amino acids: CASSGTGLFADTQYF. In DNA form, the CDR3 reads TGTGCCAGTAGTGGGACAGGGCTGTTTGCAGATACGCAGTATTTT. The chain employs TRBV19 and TRBJ2-3; TRBD1 agrees at 9 bases. V trimming: 5 bases; J trimming: 4 bases; junction bases outside the gene matches: 7. From germline, CDR1 is LNHDA and CDR2 SQIVND (reference sequence). This CDR3 is 15 amino acids long. The full variable domain, completed using reference TRBV19 and TRBJ2-3, is DGGITQSPKYLFRKEGQNVTLSCEQNLNHDAMYWYRQDPGQGLRLIYYSQIVNDFQKGDIAEGYSVSREKKESFPLTVTSAQKNPTAFYLCASSGTGLFADTQYFGPGTRLTVL.

The gene calls are TRBV12-5 and TRBJ2-5; D tentatively fits TRBD1 or TRBD2 (7 bases each). The CDR3 runs 15 residues. CDR1 LGHNT and CDR2 FRNRAP come from the germline V gene. Trimming took off 5 bases at V and 4 bases at J, with 17 bases between the two ends. Written as DNA, the CDR3 is TGTGCTAGTGGTCCTACCAGGGGGGGAAGAGAGACCCAGTACTTC. It translates to CASGPTRGGRETQYF.

This clonotype was seen many times. V usage is TRBV7-2 and J usage is TRBJ2-7, with D perhaps matching TRBD2 (5 bases). CDR1 SGHTA and CDR2 FQGNSA come from the germline V gene. The CDR3 spans 14 residues. Trimming removed 5 bases from V and 3 bases from J, with 14 bases in between. The CDR3 sequence: CASSPGPGLYEQYF. In nucleotides, the CDR3 is TGTGCCAGCAGCCCGGGTCCTGGACTCTACGAGCAGTACTTC.

There are a few counts of this clonotype. CDR3 amino acids: CASSFLEGVGNEQFF. DNA of the CDR3: TGCGCCAGCAGCTTCCTCGAAGGGGTGGGGAATGAGCAGTTCTTC. The chain carries TRBV5-1 and TRBJ2-1; D is perhaps TRBD1 (5 bases). The CDR3 length is 15 residues. V dropped 2 bases and J dropped 7 bases, with 16 bases sitting between them. Germline CDR1 is SGHRS and CDR2 is YFSETQ.

The rearrangement uses TRBV7-9 and TRBJ2-5; D is ambiguous. The CDR3 has 15 amino acids. Between the trimmed V and J ends, which lost 2 bases and 0 bases, there was a span of 10 bases. The germline V gene encodes CDR1 SEHNR and CDR2 FQNEAQ (reference sequence). CDR3 sequence: CASSLRTPNQETQYF. DNA for the CDR3: TGTGCCAGCAGCTTAAGAACGCCGAACCAAGAGACCCAGTACTTC.

The chain combines TRBV6-2 or TRBV6-3 with TRBJ2-7; perhaps TRBD1 as D (5 bases). Germline V gene lookup returns CDR1 MNHEY and CDR2 SVGEGT. This CDR3 comprises 14 residues. Between the trimmed V and J ends, which lost 8 bases and 0 bases, there was a span of 14 bases. The CDR3 nucleotides are TGTGCCAGCGAGCTAGTCAGGGCCTCCTACGAGCAGTACTTC. Encoded protein: CASELVRASYEQYF.

On this clonotype itself: Its ends do not fully match the called genes, so a read error is possible. This chain joins TRBV3-1 and TRBJ2-1; D is uncertain. The CDR3 totals 15 residues. Per the germline V gene, CDR1 is LGHDT and CDR2 is YNNKEL (reference sequence). This chain's CDR3 is CASSEDWGSYNEQFF. CDR3 sequence (DNA): TGTGCCAGCAGCGAAGACTGGGGCTCCTACAATGAGCAGTTCTTC.